These 20 T cell receptor beta chains were all obtained from the same sample, sequenced in a study of T cell responses to AZD1222 COVID-19 vaccine. Some clones are missing from TCRdb's copy, which holds only in-frame ones; the method was immunoSEQ multiplex PCR. Of nearly 80,000 clones listed, 65% to 85% were seen once; the top ten hold 20% to 25%. The input for sequencing was peripheral blood, taken on day 0 of AZD1222 vaccination. All receptors come from an adult in good health.

The V gene is TRBV19, the J gene TRBJ2-2; 8 bases match TRBD2. This CDR3 has 14 amino acids. Germline CDR1 is LNHDA and CDR2 is SQIVND (reference sequence). V dropped 0 bases and J dropped 7; count of bases not matched to a gene: 1. The CDR3 is CASSIDTSGGELFF. CDR3 sequence (DNA): TGTGCCAGTAGTATAGATACTAGCGGCGGGGAGCTGTTTTTT. The full variable domain, completed using reference TRBV19 and TRBJ2-2, is DGGITQSPKYLFRKEGQNVTLSCEQNLNHDAMYWYRQDPGQGLRLIYYSQIVNDFQKGDIAEGYSVSREKKESFPLTVTSAQKNPTAFYLCASSIDTSGGELFFGEGSRLTVL.

The CDR3 here is CATDRVKSGLDTEAFF. The CDR3 DNA reads TGTGCCACCGACAGGGTTAAATCTGGGCTGGACACTGAAGCTTTCTTT. The chain joins TRBV28 to TRBJ1-1; TRBD1 matches 7 bases. Germline V gene lookup returns CDR1 MDHEN and CDR2 SYDVKM. Trimming at V came to 10 bases and at J to 3 bases, leaving 17 bases not matched to a gene. This CDR3 region has 16 residues.

The chain employs TRBV7-6 and TRBJ2-7; 9 bases agree with TRBD2. The CDR3 extends over 17 amino acids. Unmatched junction bases numbered 11, after V lost 1 base and J lost 4 bases. In germline, CDR1 is SGHVS, CDR2 FNYEAQ. Written as DNA, the CDR3 is TGTGCCAGCAGCTTAGTAGCGGGAGCTCCGACACTTTACGAGCAGTACTTC. This codes for CASSLVAGAPTLYEQYF.

The V and J genes are TRBV18 and TRBJ1-3, with 7 bases lining up with TRBD1. CDR1 KGHSH and CDR2 LQKENI come from the germline V gene. The length of the CDR3 is 17 residues. The V gene end was trimmed by 4 bases and the J gene end by 0 bases; junction bases not matched to a gene: 9. The CDR3 loop is CASSQGTVQVSGNTIYF. CDR3 bases: TGTGCCAGCTCACAAGGGACAGTGCAGGTCTCTGGAAACACCATATATTTT.

J is TRBJ1-4 and V is TRBV7-8; 7 nucleotides line up with TRBD1. With 5 bases clipped from V and 1 base from J, the junction kept 4 bases outside the gene matches. Germline V lookup: CDR1 SGHVS, CDR2 FQNEAQ. The CDR3 extends over 15 amino acids. The CDR3 bases are TGTGCCAGCAGCCAAAGACAGGGAACTAATGAAAAACTGTTTTTT. Its translation: CASSQRQGTNEKLFF.

The chain carries TRBV27 and TRBJ1-3, with 7 nucleotides matching TRBD1. Unmatched junction bases numbered 2, after V lost 4 bases and J lost 2 bases. Germline-derived CDR1 and CDR2 are MNHEY and SMNVEV (reference sequence). The CDR3 runs 14 residues. The CDR3 protein is CASSSGGAGNTIYF. CDR3 coding DNA: TGTGCCAGCAGTTCAGGGGGAGCTGGAAACACCATATATTTT.

V and J are TRBV4-1 and TRBJ2-5, with D possibly matching TRBD1 (6 bases). V was clipped by 1 base and J by 2 bases, with 20 bases between them. Looked up from germline, CDR1 is MGHRA and CDR2 is YSYEKL. CDR3 size: 18 residues. The CDR3 DNA follows: TGCGCCAGCAGCCAAGGCCTTATACGACGGACAGTTCAAGAGACCCAGTACTTC. It specifies CASSQGLIRRTVQETQYF.

A few counts support this clone. The chain combines TRBV29-1 with TRBJ1-3; the D is unclear. This CDR3 spans 12 amino acids. Germline-derived CDR1 and CDR2 are SQVTM and ANQGSEA. Deletions cut 4 bases from V and 1 base from J, with 5 bases between. The chain's CDR3 is CSVGQSGNTIYF. Here the CDR3 DNA reads TGCAGCGTTGGGCAGTCTGGAAACACCATATATTTT.

The gene calls are TRBV19 and TRBJ1-4; a weak D match, TRBD1 (5 bases). From germline, CDR1 is LNHDA and CDR2 SQIVND (reference sequence). The length of the CDR3 is 14 residues. V lost 8 bases to trimming and J lost 7 bases, with 17 bases between them. The CDR3 DNA sequence: TGTGCCAGTTGCCGTCAGGGTGGTGGTGAAAAACTGTTTTTT. This encodes CASCRQGGGEKLFF. The complete variable domain, with remaining parts taken from reference TRBV19 and TRBJ1-4, reads DGGITQSPKYLFRKEGQNVTLSCEQNLNHDAMYWYRQDPGQGLRLIYYSQIVNDFQKGDIAEGYSVSREKKESFPLTVTSAQKNPTAFYLCASCRQGGGEKLFFGSGTQLSVL.

This chain uses TRBV6-1 with TRBJ2-5, with D possibly being TRBD1 or TRBD2 (5 bases each). Deletions cut 3 bases from V and 4 bases from J, with 21 bases between. The V gene's germline CDR1 is MNHNS and CDR2 SASEGT. This CDR3 is built from 17 residues. Here the CDR3 reads CASSEFHGTSGPETQYF. For the CDR3, the DNA is TGTGCCAGCAGTGAGTTTCATGGGACGTCCGGCCCAGAGACCCAGTACTTC.

The V gene is TRBV7-2, the J gene TRBJ2-1; no firm D call. V shed 1 base and J shed 12 bases, with 7 bases lying between them. Per the germline V gene, CDR1 is SGHTA and CDR2 is FQGNSA. The CDR3 runs 11 residues. The CDR3 coding sequence is TGTGCCAGCAGCTTAGAGGCGTCGCAGTTCTTC. Protein: CASSLEASQFF.

The genes are TRBV6-4 and TRBJ2-1; D is unclear. This CDR3 is built from 14 residues. Germline values: CDR1 MRHNA, CDR2 SNTAGT. V lost 0 bases to trimming and J lost 9 bases, with 12 bases between them. As DNA, the CDR3 is TGTGCCAGCAGTGACTCGGCCAGGTCTACTGAGCAGTTCTTC. As protein: CASSDSARSTEQFF.

The chain carries TRBV3-1 (or the pseudogene TRBV3-2) and TRBJ2-2; 8 bases line up with TRBD2. Germline-derived CDR1 and CDR2 are LGHDT and YNNKEL (reference sequence). The CDR3 totals 14 residues. Unmatched junction bases numbered 9, after V lost 4 bases and J lost 11 bases. CDR3 DNA sequence: TGTGCCAGCAGCCCTATGTCGGGGGGGAGAGAGCTGTTTTTT. It is translated as CASSPMSGGRELFF.

The rearrangement links TRBV5-6 to TRBJ2-3, with a possible D match to TRBD1 (6 bases). This CDR3 has 18 amino acids. Germline V CDR1 and CDR2: SGHDT, YYEEEE. V was pared by 4 bases and J by 2 bases, with 23 bases between. In DNA form, the CDR3 reads TGTGCCAGCAGCCCGGGACATCTACTAAAGGGCTCCACAGATACGCAGTATTTT. Protein product: CASSPGHLLKGSTDTQYF.

This chain connects TRBV10-2 to TRBJ1-2; D gene uncertain. Per germline, CDR1 WSHSY and CDR2 SAAADI. CDR3 length: 11 amino acids. Trimming removed 1 base at V and 7 bases at J, with 4 bases between. The CDR3 DNA reads as TGCGCCAGCAGTGAGTTGGGTGGCTACACCTTC. The encoded protein is CASSELGGYTF.

The chain carries TRBV3-1 (or the pseudogene TRBV3-2) and TRBJ1-5; no definite D call. The CDR3 covers 14 residues. The V and J ends lost 1 base and 1 base respectively, with 5 bases between them. Germline CDR1 and CDR2: LGHDT and YNNKEL (reference sequence). The CDR3 spells CASSQGGSNQPQHF. Here the CDR3 DNA reads TGTGCCAGCAGCCAAGGAGGGAGCAATCAGCCCCAGCATTTT.

The gene calls are TRBV7-2 and TRBJ1-2, with 7 bases lining up with TRBD1. Germline CDR1 reads SGHTA; CDR2 reads FQGNSA. V dropped 2 bases and J dropped 7; count of bases not matched to a gene: 10. The CDR3 length is 15 residues. CDR3 amino acids: CASSLSGQGGSGYTF. The CDR3 DNA sequence: TGTGCCAGCAGCTTATCGGGGCAGGGGGGTTCTGGCTACACCTTC.

V and J are TRBV5-6 and TRBJ1-6, with TRBD1 matching over 9 bases. CDR1 SGHDT and CDR2 YYEEEE come from the germline V gene. The CDR3 is 14 residues long. V shed 6 bases, J shed 7 bases, and the junction held 5 bases outside the gene matches. The CDR3: CASTAGTGNSPLHF. For the CDR3, the DNA is TGTGCCAGCACAGCAGGGACAGGGAATTCACCCCTCCACTTT. Complete variable domain (other parts from reference TRBV5-6 and TRBJ1-6): DAGVTQSPTHLIKTRGQQVTLRCSPKSGHDTVSWYQQALGQGPQFIFQYYEEEERQRGNFPDRFSGHQFPNYSSELNVNALLLGDSALYLCASTAGTGNSPLHFGNGTRLTVT.

CDR3 amino acids: CASSPRLAGAGTDTQYF. DNA for the CDR3: TGTGCCAGCAGTCCCCGACTAGCGGGGGCGGGCACAGATACGCAGTATTTT. The rearrangement joins TRBV27 to TRBJ2-3; 12 positions agree with TRBD2. Unmatched junction bases numbered 7, after V lost 5 bases and J lost 1 base. The CDR3 totals 17 residues. The germline V gene has CDR1 MNHEY and CDR2 SMNVEV (reference sequence).

V and J are TRBV7-8 and TRBJ2-6, with a possible D match to TRBD2 (6 bases). V shed 3 bases and J shed 1 base, with 7 bases lying between them. The CDR3 has 15 residues. From germline, CDR1 is SGHVS and CDR2 FQNEAQ. This chain's CDR3 is CASSLGGSGANVLTF. In nucleotides, the CDR3 is TGTGCCAGCAGCTTGGGGGGTTCTGGGGCCAACGTCCTGACTTTC.